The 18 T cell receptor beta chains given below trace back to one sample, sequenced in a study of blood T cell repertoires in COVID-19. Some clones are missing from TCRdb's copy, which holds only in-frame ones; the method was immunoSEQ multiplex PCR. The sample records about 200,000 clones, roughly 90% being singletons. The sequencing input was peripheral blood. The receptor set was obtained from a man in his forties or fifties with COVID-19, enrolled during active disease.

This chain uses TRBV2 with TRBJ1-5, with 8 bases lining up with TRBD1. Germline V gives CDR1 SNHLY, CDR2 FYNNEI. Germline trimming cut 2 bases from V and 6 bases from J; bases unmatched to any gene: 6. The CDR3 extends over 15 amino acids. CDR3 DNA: TGTGCCAGCAGTGAATCAGGGGGCGCGGGTCAGCCCCAGCATTTT. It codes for CASSESGGAGQPQHF.

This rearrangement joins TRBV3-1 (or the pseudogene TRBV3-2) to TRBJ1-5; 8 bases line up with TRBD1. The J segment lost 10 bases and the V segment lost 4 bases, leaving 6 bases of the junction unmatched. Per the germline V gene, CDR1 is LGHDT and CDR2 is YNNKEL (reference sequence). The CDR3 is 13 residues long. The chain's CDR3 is CASSLGQGRPQHF. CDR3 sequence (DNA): TGTGCCAGCAGCCTCGGACAGGGACGACCCCAGCATTTT.

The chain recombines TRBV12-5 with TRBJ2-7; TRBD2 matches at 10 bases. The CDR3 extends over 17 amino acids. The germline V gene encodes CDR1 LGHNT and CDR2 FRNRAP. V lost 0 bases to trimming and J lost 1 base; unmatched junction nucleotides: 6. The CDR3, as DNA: TGTGCTAGTGGTTTGGTACTGACTAGCGGGCAATCCTACGAGCAGTACTTC. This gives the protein CASGLVLTSGQSYEQYF.

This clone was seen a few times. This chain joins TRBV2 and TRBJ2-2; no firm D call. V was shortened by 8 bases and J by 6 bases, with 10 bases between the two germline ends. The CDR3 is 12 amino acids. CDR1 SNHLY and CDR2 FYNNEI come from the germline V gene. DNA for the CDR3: TGTGCCAGCGGTACAAATGCCGGGGAGCTGTTTTTT. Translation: CASGTNAGELFF.

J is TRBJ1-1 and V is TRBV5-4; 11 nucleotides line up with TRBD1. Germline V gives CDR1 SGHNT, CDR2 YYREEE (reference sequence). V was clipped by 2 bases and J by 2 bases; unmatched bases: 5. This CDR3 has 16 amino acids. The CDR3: CASSFEGQGANTEAFF. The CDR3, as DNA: TGTGCCAGCAGCTTTGAAGGACAGGGGGCCAACACTGAAGCTTTCTTT.

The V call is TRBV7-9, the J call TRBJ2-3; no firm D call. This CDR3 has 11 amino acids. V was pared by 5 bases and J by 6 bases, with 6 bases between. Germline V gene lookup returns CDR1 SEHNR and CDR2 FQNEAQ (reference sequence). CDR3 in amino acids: CASSPVDTQYF. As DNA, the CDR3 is TGTGCCAGCAGCCCCGTCGATACGCAGTATTTT.

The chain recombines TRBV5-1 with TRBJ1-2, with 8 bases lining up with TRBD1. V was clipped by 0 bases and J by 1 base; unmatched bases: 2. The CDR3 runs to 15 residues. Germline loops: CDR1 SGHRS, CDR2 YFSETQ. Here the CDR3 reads CASSLDGQGNYGYTF. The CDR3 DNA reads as TGCGCCAGCAGCTTGGATGGACAGGGTAACTATGGCTACACCTTC.

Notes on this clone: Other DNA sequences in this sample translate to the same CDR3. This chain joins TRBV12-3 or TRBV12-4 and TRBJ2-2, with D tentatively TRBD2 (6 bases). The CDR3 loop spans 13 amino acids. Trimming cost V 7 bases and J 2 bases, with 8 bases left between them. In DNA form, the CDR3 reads TGTGCCAGCATGGCGGGAAACACCGGGGAGCTGTTTTTT. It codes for CASMAGNTGELFF.

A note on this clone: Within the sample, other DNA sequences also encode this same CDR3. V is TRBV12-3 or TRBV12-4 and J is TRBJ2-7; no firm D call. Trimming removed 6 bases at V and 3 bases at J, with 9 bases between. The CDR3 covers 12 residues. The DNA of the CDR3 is TGTGCCAGCAGCCGAGGCAACTACGAGCAGTACTTC. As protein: CASSRGNYEQYF.

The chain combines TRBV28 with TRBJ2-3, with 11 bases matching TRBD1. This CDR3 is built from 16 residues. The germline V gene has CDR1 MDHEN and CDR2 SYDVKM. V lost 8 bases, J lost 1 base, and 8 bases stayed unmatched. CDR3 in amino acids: CASFLPGQGGTDTQYF. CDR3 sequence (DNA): TGTGCCAGCTTTCTCCCGGGACAGGGGGGCACAGATACGCAGTATTTT. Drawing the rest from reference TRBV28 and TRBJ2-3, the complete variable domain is DVKVTQSSRYLVKRTGEKVFLECVQDMDHENMFWYRQDPGLGLRLIYFSYDVKMKEKGDIPEGYSVSREKKERFSLILESASTNQTSMYLCASFLPGQGGTDTQYFGPGTRLTVL.

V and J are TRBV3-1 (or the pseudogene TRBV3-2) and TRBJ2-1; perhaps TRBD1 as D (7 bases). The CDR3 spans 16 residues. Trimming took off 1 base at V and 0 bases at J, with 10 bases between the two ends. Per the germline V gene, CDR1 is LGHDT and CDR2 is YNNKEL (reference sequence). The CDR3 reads CASSQGRDSSYNEQFF. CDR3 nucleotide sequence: TGTGCCAGCAGCCAAGGGAGGGACAGCTCCTACAATGAGCAGTTCTTC.

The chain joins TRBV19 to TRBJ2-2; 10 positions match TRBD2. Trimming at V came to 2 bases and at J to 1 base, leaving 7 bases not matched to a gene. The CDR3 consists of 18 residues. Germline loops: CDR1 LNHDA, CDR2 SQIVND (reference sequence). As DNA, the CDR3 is TGTGCCAGTAGTATATCGCGACGACTAGCGGGGAACACCGGGGAGCTGTTTTTT. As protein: CASSISRRLAGNTGELFF.

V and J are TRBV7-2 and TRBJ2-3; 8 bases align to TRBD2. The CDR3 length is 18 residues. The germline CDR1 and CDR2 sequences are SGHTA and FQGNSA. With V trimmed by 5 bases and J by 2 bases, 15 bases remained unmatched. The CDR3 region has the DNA TGTGCCAGCAGCCGTAGGGGTAGGGGCGGGGGGAACACAGATACGCAGTATTTT. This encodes CASSRRGRGGGNTDTQYF.

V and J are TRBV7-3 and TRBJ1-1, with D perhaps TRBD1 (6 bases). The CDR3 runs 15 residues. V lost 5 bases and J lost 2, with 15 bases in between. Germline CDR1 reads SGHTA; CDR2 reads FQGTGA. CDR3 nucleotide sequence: TGTGCCAGCAGCCCGTTTGGGGGCGCAAACACTGAAGCTTTCTTT. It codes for CASSPFGGANTEAFF.

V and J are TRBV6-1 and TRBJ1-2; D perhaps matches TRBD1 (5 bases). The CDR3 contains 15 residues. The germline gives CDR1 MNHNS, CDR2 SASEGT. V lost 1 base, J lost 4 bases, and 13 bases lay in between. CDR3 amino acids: CASSEGGGASYGYTF. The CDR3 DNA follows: TGTGCCAGCAGTGAAGGAGGAGGGGCTAGCTATGGCTACACCTTC.

For the CDR3, the DNA is TGTGCCAGCAGCCCGGGGGGCGGTTCACCCCTCCACTTT. This sequence encodes CASSPGGGSPLHF. The rearrangement links TRBV7-9 to TRBJ1-6; D might be TRBD1 (6 bases). This CDR3 comprises 13 residues. Germline V gene sequence: CDR1 SEHNR, CDR2 FQNEAQ (reference sequence). V lost 5 bases and J lost 9, with 11 bases in between.

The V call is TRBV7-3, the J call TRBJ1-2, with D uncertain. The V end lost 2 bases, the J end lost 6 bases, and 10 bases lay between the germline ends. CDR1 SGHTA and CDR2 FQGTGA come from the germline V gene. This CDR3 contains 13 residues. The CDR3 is CASSLFSGNGYTF. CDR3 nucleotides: TGTGCCAGCAGCTTATTCTCGGGGAATGGCTACACCTTC. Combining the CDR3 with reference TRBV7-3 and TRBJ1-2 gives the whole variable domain GAGVSQTPSNKVTEKGKYVELRCDPISGHTALYWYRQSLGQGPEFLIYFQGTGAADDSGLPNDRFFAVRPEGSVSTLKIQRTERGDSAVYLCASSLFSGNGYTFGSGTRLTVV.

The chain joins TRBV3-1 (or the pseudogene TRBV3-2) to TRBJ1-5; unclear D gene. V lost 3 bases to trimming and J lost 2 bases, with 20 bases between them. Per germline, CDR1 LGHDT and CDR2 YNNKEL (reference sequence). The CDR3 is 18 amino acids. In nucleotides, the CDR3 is TGTGCCAGCAGCCAGGGGTACGACTTTAGCGTGGGCAATCAGCCCCAGCATTTT. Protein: CASSQGYDFSVGNQPQHF.